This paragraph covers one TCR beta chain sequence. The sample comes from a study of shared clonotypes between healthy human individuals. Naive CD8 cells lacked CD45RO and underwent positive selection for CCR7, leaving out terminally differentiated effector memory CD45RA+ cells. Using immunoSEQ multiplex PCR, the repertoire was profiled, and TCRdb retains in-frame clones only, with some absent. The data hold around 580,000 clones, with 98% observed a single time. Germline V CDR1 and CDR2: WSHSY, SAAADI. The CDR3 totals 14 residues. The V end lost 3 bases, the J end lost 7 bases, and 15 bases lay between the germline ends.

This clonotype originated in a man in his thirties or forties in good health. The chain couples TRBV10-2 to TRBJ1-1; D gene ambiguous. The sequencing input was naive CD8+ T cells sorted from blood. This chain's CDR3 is CASSDVPAYSEAFF. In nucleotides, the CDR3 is TGCGCCAGCAGTGATGTTCCAGCCTACAGTGAAGCTTTCTTT.